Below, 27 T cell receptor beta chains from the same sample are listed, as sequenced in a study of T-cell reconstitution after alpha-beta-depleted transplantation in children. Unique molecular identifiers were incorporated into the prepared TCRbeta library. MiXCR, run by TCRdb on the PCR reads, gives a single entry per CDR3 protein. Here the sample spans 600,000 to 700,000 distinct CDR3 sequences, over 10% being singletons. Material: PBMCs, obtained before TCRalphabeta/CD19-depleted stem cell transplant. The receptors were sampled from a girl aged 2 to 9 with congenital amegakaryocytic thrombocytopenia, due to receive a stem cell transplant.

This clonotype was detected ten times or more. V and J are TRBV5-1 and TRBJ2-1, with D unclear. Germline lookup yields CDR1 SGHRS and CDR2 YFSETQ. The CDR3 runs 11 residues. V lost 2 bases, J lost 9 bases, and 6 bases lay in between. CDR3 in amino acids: CASSFGPEQFF. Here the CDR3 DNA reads TGCGCCAGCAGCTTCGGGCCTGAGCAGTTCTTC.

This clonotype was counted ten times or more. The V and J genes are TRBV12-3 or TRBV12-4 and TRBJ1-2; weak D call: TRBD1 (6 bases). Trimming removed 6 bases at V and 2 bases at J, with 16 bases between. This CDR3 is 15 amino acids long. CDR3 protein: CASSHWTAVNYGYTF. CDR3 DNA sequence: TGTGCCAGCAGCCACTGGACAGCGGTAAACTATGGCTACACCTTC.

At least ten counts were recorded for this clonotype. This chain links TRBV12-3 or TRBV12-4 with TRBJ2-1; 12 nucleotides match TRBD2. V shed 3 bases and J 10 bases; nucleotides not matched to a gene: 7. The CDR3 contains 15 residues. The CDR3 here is CASSLLAGGPEEQFF. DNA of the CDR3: TGTGCCAGCAGTTTGCTAGCGGGAGGGCCAGAGGAGCAGTTCTTC.

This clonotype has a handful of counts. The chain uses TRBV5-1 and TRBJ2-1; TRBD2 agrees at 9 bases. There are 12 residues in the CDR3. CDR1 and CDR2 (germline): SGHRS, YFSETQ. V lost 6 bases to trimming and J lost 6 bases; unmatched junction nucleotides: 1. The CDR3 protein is CASTSGTNEQFF. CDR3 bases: TGCGCCAGCACTAGCGGGACCAATGAGCAGTTCTTC.

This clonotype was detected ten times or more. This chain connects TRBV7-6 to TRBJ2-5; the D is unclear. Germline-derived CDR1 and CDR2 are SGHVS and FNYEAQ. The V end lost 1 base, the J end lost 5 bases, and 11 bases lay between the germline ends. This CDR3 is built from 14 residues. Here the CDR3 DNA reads TGTGCCAGCAGCTTAGTTTCCCCCCCCGAGACCCAGTACTTC. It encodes CASSLVSPPETQYF.

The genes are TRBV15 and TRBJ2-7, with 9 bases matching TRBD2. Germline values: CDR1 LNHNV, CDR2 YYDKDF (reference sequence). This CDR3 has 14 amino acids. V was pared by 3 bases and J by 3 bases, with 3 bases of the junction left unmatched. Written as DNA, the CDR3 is TGTGCCACCAGCAGCCGGACTAGCGACTACGAGCAGTACTTC. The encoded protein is CATSSRTSDYEQYF.

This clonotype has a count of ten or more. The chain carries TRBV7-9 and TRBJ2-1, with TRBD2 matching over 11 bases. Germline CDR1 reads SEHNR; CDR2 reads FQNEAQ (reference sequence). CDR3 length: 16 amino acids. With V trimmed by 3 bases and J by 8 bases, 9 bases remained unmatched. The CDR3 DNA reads TGTGCCAGCAGCTTCTTAGCGGGAGGGCCCGTGGATGAGCAGTTCTTC. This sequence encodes CASSFLAGGPVDEQFF.

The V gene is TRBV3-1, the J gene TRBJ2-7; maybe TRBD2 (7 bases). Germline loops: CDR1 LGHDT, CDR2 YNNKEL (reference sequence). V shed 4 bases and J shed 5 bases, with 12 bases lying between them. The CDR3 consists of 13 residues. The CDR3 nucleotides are TGTGCCAGCAGCCCAGGGGAGGGAGACGAGCAGTACTTC. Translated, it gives CASSPGEGDEQYF.

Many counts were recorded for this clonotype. CDR3: CASSSGHEPGELFF. As DNA, the CDR3 is TGTGCCAGCAGCTCGGGCCATGAACCCGGGGAGCTGTTTTTT. V and J are TRBV7-7 and TRBJ2-2; D gene uncertain. The CDR3 runs to 14 residues. Germline values: CDR1 SSHAT, CDR2 FNYEAQ (reference sequence). V was trimmed by 4 bases and J by 6 bases, leaving 12 bases between them.

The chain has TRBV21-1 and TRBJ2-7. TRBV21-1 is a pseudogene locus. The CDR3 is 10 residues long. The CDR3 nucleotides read TGTGCCAGCACCTATTACGAGCAGTACTTC. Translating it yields CASTYYEQYF.

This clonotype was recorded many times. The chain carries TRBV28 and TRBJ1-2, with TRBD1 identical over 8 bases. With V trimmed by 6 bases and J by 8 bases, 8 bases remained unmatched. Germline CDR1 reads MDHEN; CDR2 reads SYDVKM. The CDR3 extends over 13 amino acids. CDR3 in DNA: TGTGCCAGCAGAAGGACAGGGACCTCCGGCTACACCTTC. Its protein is CASRRTGTSGYTF.

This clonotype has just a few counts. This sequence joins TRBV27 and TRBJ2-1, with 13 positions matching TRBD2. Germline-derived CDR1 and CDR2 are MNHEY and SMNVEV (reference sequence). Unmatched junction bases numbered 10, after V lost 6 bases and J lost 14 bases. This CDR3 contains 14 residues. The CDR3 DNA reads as TGTGCCAGCAGACAACTAGCGGGAGGGTTTTGGGAGTTCTTC. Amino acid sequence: CASRQLAGGFWEFF.

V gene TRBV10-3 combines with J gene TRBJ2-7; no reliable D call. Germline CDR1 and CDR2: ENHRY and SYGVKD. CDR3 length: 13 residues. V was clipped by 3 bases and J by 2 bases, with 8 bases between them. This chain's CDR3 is CAISDQQTYEQYF. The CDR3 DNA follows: TGTGCCATCAGTGACCAGCAGACCTACGAGCAGTACTTC.

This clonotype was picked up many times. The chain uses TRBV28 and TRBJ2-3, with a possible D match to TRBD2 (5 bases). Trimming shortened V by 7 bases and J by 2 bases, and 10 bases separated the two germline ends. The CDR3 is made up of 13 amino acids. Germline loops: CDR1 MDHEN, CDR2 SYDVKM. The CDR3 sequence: CASTRANTDTQYF. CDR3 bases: TGTGCCAGCACGAGGGCTAACACAGATACGCAGTATTTT.

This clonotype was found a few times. CDR3 bases: TGCAGCGTCCAGAGAAGCTCCTACAATGAGCAGTTCTTC. Amino acids: CSVQRSSYNEQFF. The chain is built from TRBV29-1 and TRBJ2-1; D is unresolved. This CDR3 is 13 amino acids long. Per the germline V gene, CDR1 is SQVTM and CDR2 is ANQGSEA. Trimming pared 6 bases from V and 0 bases from J, leaving 9 bases between.

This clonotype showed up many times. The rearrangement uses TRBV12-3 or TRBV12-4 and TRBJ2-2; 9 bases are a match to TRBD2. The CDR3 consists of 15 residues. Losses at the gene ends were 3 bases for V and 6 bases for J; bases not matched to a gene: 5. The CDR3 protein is CASSLREGLAGELFF. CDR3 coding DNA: TGTGCCAGCAGTTTGCGGGAGGGCCTGGCCGGGGAGCTGTTTTTT.

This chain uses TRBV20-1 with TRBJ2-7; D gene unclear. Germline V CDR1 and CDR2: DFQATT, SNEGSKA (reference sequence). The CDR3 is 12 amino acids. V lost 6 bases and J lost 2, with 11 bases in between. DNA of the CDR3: TGCAGTGCCAACACCGGACCCTACGAGCAGTACTTC. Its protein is CSANTGPYEQYF.

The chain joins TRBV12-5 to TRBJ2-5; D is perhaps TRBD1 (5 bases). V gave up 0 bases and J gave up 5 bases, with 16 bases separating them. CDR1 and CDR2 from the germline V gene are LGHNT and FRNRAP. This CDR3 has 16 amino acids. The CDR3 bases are TGTGCTAGTGGTTTGGTATTAGGGGCTAGAAGGGAGACCCAGTACTTC. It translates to CASGLVLGARRETQYF.

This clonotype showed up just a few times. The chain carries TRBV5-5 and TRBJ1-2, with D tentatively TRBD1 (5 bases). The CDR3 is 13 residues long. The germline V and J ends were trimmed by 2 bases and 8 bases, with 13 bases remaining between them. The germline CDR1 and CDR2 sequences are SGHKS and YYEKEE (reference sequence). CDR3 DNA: TGTGCCAGCAGCTTAGGGACCGTTTCGGGCTACACCTTC. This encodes CASSLGTVSGYTF. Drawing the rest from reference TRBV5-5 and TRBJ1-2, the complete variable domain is DAGVTQSPTHLIKTRGQQVTLRCSPISGHKSVSWYQQVLGQGPQFIFQYYEKEERGRGNFPDRFSARQFPNYSSELNVNALLLGDSALYLCASSLGTVSGYTFGSGTRLTVV.

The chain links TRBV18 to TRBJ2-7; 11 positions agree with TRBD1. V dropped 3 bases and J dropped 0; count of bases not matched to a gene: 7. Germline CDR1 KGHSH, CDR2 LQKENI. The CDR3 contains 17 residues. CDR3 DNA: TGTGCCAGCTCACCGGACAGGGGGCTGATCCCCTCCTACGAGCAGTACTTC. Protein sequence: CASSPDRGLIPSYEQYF.

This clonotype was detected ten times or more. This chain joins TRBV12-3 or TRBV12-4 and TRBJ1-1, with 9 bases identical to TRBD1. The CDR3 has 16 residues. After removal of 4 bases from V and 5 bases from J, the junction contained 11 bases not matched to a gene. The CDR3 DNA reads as TGTGCCAGCAGTTACCCCGGGACAGGGCATACGACTGAAGCTTTCTTT. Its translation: CASSYPGTGHTTEAFF.

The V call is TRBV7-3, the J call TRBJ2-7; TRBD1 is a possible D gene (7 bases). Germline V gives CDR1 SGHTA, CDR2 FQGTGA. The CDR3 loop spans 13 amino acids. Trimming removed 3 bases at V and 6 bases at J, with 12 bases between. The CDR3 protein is CASSFYRGGEQYF. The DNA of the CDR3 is TGTGCCAGCAGCTTCTACAGGGGAGGCGAGCAGTACTTC.

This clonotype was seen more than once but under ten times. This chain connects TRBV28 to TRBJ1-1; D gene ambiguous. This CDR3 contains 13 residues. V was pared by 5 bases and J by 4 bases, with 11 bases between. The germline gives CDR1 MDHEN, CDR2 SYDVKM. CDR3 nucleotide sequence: TGTGCCAGCAGTCCCCCAGAAGTCACTGAAGCTTTCTTT. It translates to CASSPPEVTEAFF.

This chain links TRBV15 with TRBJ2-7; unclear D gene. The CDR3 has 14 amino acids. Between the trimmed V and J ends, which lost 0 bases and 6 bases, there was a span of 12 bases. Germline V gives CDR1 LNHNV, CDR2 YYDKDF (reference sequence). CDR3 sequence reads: CATSRDAASTEQYF. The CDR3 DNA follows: TGTGCCACCAGCAGAGATGCAGCCAGCACCGAGCAGTACTTC.

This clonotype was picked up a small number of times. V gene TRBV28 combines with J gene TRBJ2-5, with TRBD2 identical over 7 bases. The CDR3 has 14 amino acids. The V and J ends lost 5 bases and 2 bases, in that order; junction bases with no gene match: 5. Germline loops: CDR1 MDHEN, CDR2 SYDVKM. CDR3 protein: CASSLAVLQETQYF. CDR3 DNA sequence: TGTGCCAGCAGTCTAGCGGTCCTACAAGAGACCCAGTACTTC.

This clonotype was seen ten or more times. The CDR3 loop reads CASSVEGQGPWVGEQFF. CDR3 nucleotides: TGTGCCAGCAGCGTAGAAGGACAGGGGCCCTGGGTGGGTGAGCAGTTCTTC. This chain links TRBV9 with TRBJ2-1, with 9 positions matching TRBD1. Per germline, CDR1 SGDLS and CDR2 YYNGEE. Trimming cost V 0 bases and J 9 bases; bases outside gene matches: 13. The length of the CDR3 is 17 residues.

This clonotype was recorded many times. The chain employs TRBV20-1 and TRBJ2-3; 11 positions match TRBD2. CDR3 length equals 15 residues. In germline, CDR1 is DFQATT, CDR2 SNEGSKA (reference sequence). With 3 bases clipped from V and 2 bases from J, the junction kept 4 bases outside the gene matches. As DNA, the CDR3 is TGCAGTGCTAGTCTAGCGGGAGGCATCACAGATACGCAGTATTTT. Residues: CSASLAGGITDTQYF.